A single sample gave rise to the 18 T cell receptor beta chains below, sequenced in a study of cytomegalovirus exposure and HLA in healthy donors. The PCR contained 60 Vbeta and 13 Jbeta primers. Produced via immunoSEQ multiplex PCR; TCRdb's table is partial and in-frame only. The sample contains 100,000 or so clones, approximately 80% of which appear only once. The sequenced sample consisted of PBMCs. The origin of the receptors is a female donor in good health and CMV-seronegative.

The gene calls are TRBV10-3 and TRBJ2-7, with TRBD2 as a possible D gene (5 bases). The V gene lost 5 bases and the J gene lost 3 bases, with 8 bases spanning the gap. The CDR3 length is 12 residues. The germline V gene has CDR1 ENHRY and CDR2 SYGVKD. CDR3 amino acids: CAISLGDYEQYF. In nucleotides, the CDR3 is TGTGCCATCAGTCTGGGAGACTACGAGCAGTACTTC.

This chain uses TRBV27 with TRBJ2-5; the match to TRBD2 covers 8 bases. The J call is uncertain, as TRBJ2-7 better fits the DNA end. The germline V gene has CDR1 MNHEY and CDR2 SMNVEV (reference sequence). The CDR3 contains 15 residues. Written as DNA, the CDR3 is TGTGCCAGCAGTTTAGTTCGGGAGGGCTTCTACGAGCAGTACTTC. It specifies CASSLVREGFYEQYF.

The chain employs TRBV6-5 and TRBJ1-2, with D possibly being TRBD1 (5 bases). This CDR3 has 14 residues. Per germline, CDR1 MNHEY and CDR2 SVGAGI. V was clipped by 7 bases and J by 2 bases, with 14 bases between them. In nucleotides, the CDR3 is TGTGCCAGCAAGCTCCCAGGGTCGAACTATGGCTACACCTTC. Translation gives CASKLPGSNYGYTF.

The rearrangement joins TRBV7-2 to TRBJ1-1; D is ambiguous. Between the trimmed V and J ends, which lost 5 bases and 3 bases, there was a span of 10 bases. Per the germline V gene, CDR1 is SGHTA and CDR2 is FQGNSA. The CDR3 has 13 residues. The CDR3 spells CASSPQVYTEAFF. DNA for the CDR3: TGTGCCAGCAGCCCCCAGGTTTACACTGAAGCTTTCTTT.

The chain links TRBV19 to TRBJ1-2; D is perhaps TRBD1 (6 bases). In germline, CDR1 is LNHDA, CDR2 SQIVND (reference sequence). Deletions cut 3 bases from V and 8 bases from J, with 16 bases between. The CDR3 is 14 residues long. The chain's CDR3 is CASSMSSGVTGYTF. CDR3 in DNA: TGTGCCAGTAGTATGAGTTCAGGGGTAACGGGCTACACCTTC. The whole variable domain, filled in from reference TRBV19 and TRBJ1-2, reads DGGITQSPKYLFRKEGQNVTLSCEQNLNHDAMYWYRQDPGQGLRLIYYSQIVNDFQKGDIAEGYSVSREKKESFPLTVTSAQKNPTAFYLCASSMSSGVTGYTFGSGTRLTVV.

The chain recombines TRBV5-1 with TRBJ1-4; TRBD1 is a possible D gene (5 bases). V was clipped by 3 bases and J by 3 bases, with 12 bases between them. Germline V gives CDR1 SGHRS, CDR2 YFSETQ. The CDR3 has 15 residues. CDR3 in DNA: TGCGCCAGCAGCTCCCAGGGTGCTGCTAATGAAAAACTGTTTTTT. Translating gives CASSSQGAANEKLFF. The whole variable domain, filled in from reference TRBV5-1 and TRBJ1-4, reads KAGVTQTPRYLIKTRGQQVTLSCSPISGHRSVSWYQQTPGQGLQFLFEYFSETQRNKGNFPGRFSGRQFSNSRSEMNVSTLELGDSALYLCASSSQGAANEKLFFGSGTQLSVL.

The chain links TRBV5-5 to TRBJ1-2; D not certain. CDR3 length equals 13 residues. From germline, CDR1 is SGHKS and CDR2 YYEKEE (reference sequence). V lost 4 bases and J lost 3, with 10 bases in between. The CDR3 bases are TGTGCCAGCAGCCCCGGCGCGGACTATGGCTACACCTTC. Protein sequence: CASSPGADYGYTF.

The gene calls are TRBV21-1 and TRBJ1-2; the table's D call, TRBD1, was not checked against the DNA. TRBV21-1 is a pseudogene segment. The CDR3 extends over 18 amino acids. The CDR3 coding sequence is TGTGCCAGCAGCAAAGTCAATAAAAACCCGGGACAGAGCTATGGCTACACCTTC. This gives the protein CASSKVNKNPGQSYGYTF.

This clone was recorded once. The chain recombines TRBV30 with TRBJ2-2, with TRBD2 as a possible D gene (7 bases). CDR3 length: 14 amino acids. CDR1 GTSNPN and CDR2 SVGIG come from the germline V gene (reference sequence). V lost 2 bases, J lost 5 bases, and 12 bases lay in between. CDR3 in DNA: TGTGCCTGGAGTAGGGGGGGCGGGACCGGGGAGCTGTTTTTT. The encoded protein is CAWSRGGGTGELFF.

The chain carries TRBV18 and TRBJ2-5; 7 bases match TRBD1. The CDR3 contains 15 residues. J lost 2 bases, V lost 4 bases, and 7 bases had no gene match. Germline V CDR1 and CDR2: KGHSH, LQKENI. CDR3 nucleotides: TGTGCCAGCTCACTTCGGACAGGAATACAAGAGACCCAGTACTTC. It is translated as CASSLRTGIQETQYF.

J is TRBJ2-7 and V is TRBV7-9; tentative D call: TRBD1 (6 bases). This CDR3 comprises 16 residues. CDR1 and CDR2 (germline): SEHNR, FQNEAQ (reference sequence). The ends were cut back, 4 bases at V and 4 bases at J, with 20 bases in the middle. This CDR3 reads CASSSRDTERPYEQYF. The CDR3 DNA reads as TGTGCCAGCAGCTCCCGGGACACCGAGCGACCGTACGAGCAGTACTTC. Full variable domain (remainder filled in from reference TRBV7-9 and TRBJ2-7): DTGVSQNPRHKITKRGQNVTFRCDPISEHNRLYWYRQTLGQGPEFLTYFQNEAQLEKSRLLSDRFSAERPKGSFSTLEIQRTEQGDSAMYLCASSSRDTERPYEQYFGPGTRLTVT.

J is TRBJ2-5 and V is TRBV6-5, with 9 bases matching TRBD1. This CDR3 is 15 amino acids long. Germline V gives CDR1 MNHEY, CDR2 SVGAGI. V lost 2 bases and J lost 5; bases outside the gene matches: 6. The CDR3: CASSYNRGLGETQYF. Here the CDR3 DNA reads TGTGCCAGCAGTTACAACAGGGGGCTTGGGGAGACCCAGTACTTC.

The chain combines TRBV9 with TRBJ2-1; 8 bases are shared with TRBD2. Germline CDR1 and CDR2: SGDLS and YYNGEE. The CDR3 is 16 amino acids. Trimming cost V 0 bases and J 3 bases; bases outside gene matches: 5. CDR3 sequence: CASSVGPGGDYNEQFF. CDR3 nucleotides: TGTGCCAGCAGCGTAGGTCCCGGGGGGGACTACAATGAGCAGTTCTTC.

The CDR3 loop reads CASSPLAGRQETQYF. The CDR3 DNA follows: TGTGCCAGCAGCCCTCTAGCGGGGCGGCAAGAGACCCAGTACTTC. The chain recombines TRBV2 with TRBJ2-5, with TRBD2 matching over 9 bases. The CDR3 is 15 residues long. Germline CDR1 and CDR2: SNHLY and FYNNEI. After removal of 6 bases from V and 2 bases from J, the junction contained 7 bases not matched to a gene. The full variable domain, in which reference TRBV2 and TRBJ2-5 provide the parts outside the CDR3, is EPEVTQTPSHQVTQMGQEVILRCVPISNHLYFYWYRQILGQKVEFLVSFYNNEISEKSEIFDDQFSVERPDGSNFTLKIRSTKLEDSAMYFCASSPLAGRQETQYFGPGTRLLVL.

This chain links TRBV27 with TRBJ1-5; D not resolved. V lost 3 bases and J 3 bases, leaving 9 bases between the germline ends. Germline-derived CDR1 and CDR2 are MNHEY and SMNVEV (reference sequence). The CDR3 runs to 14 residues. CDR3 protein: CASSFTGYNQPQHF. CDR3 DNA: TGTGCCAGCAGTTTTACGGGGTACAATCAGCCCCAGCATTTT.

The rearrangement joins TRBV13 to TRBJ1-6, with D uncertain. The germline gives CDR1 PRHDT, CDR2 FYEKMQ (reference sequence). V lost 5 bases, J lost 9 bases, and 14 bases lay in between. The CDR3 sequence is 14 residues long. This chain's CDR3 is CASSPRNTGSPLHF. The CDR3 nucleotides are TGTGCCAGCAGCCCCCGGAATACGGGTTCACCCCTCCACTTT. Based on the CDR3 plus reference TRBV13 and TRBJ1-6, the full variable domain is AAGVIQSPRHLIKEKRETATLKCYPIPRHDTVYWYQQGPGQDPQFLISFYEKMQSDKGSIPDRFSAQQFSDYHSELNMSSLELGDSALYFCASSPRNTGSPLHFGNGTRLTVT.

The V call is TRBV27, the J call TRBJ2-5, with TRBD2 matching over 9 bases. Trimming took 5 bases from V and 2 from J; bases not matched to a gene: 9. This CDR3 has 16 amino acids. Per the germline V gene, CDR1 is MNHEY and CDR2 is SMNVEV (reference sequence). In DNA, the CDR3 is TGTGCCAGCAGTCTCGTAGCGGGGGCGGTACAAGAGACCCAGTACTTC. Amino acid sequence: CASSLVAGAVQETQYF.

With regard to this clone: Other DNA sequences in this specimen translate into the identical CDR3. The V and J genes are TRBV5-1 and TRBJ2-7; 10 nucleotides match TRBD2. There are 14 residues in the CDR3. CDR1 and CDR2 from the germline V gene are SGHRS and YFSETQ. After removal of 6 bases from V and 1 base from J, the junction contained 4 bases not matched to a gene. The CDR3 DNA sequence: TGCGCCAGCACTTGGACTAGCGGATCCTACGAGCAGTACTTC. Translating gives CASTWTSGSYEQYF.